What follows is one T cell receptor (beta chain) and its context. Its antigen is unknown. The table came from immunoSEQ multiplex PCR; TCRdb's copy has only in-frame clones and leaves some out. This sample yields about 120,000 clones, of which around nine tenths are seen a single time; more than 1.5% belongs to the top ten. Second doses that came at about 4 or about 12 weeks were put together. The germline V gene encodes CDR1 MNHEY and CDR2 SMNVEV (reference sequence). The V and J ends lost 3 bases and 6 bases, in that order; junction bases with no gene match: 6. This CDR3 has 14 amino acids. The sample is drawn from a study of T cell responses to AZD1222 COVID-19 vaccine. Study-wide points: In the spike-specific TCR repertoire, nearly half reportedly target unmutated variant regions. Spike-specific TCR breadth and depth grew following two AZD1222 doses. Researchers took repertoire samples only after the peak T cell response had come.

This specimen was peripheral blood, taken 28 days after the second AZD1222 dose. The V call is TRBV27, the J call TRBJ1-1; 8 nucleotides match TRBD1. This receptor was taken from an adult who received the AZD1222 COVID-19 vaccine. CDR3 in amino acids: CASSFSTTGAEAFF. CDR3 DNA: TGTGCCAGCAGTTTCTCCACGACAGGGGCTGAAGCTTTCTTT.